A selection of T cell receptor beta chains follows, all from one sample in a study of blood T cell repertoires in COVID-19. The data were produced by immunoSEQ multiplex PCR, yet TCRdb's version contains in-frame clones alone and is incomplete. This table holds about 140,000 clones, over 70% found once. Input material: PBMCs or T cells enriched from blood (not recorded which). The receptors stem from a man between 60 and 75 years old who had recovered from COVID-19. Each CDR3 is given with its conserved first and last residue. The D gene is left open where the match is weak. The listing skips clone size in some rows; elsewhere it reads once, few, many or a size class.

D gene | clone size | J gene | V gene | CDR3 DNA | CDR3 protein
. | . | TRBJ1-1 | TRBV28 | TGTGCCAGCAACACAGCCACTGAAGCTTTCTTT | CASNTATEAFF
TRBD2 | . | TRBJ2-7 | TRBV28 | TGTGCCAGCAGGACCGGGACTACCTACGAGCAGTACTTC | CASRTGTTYEQYF
. | . | TRBJ1-5 | TRBV4-1 | TGCGCCAGCAGCCAAGATCCCTACAGCTATCAGCCCCAGCATTTT | CASSQDPYSYQPQHF
TRBD2 | . | TRBJ2-3 | TRBV9 | TGTGCCAGCAGCGTTCTAGCGGGGGGGGCACTTCCAAGCACAGATACGCAGTATTTT | CASSVLAGGALPSTDTQYF
. | few | TRBJ1-1 | TRBV10-3 | TGTGCCATCAGTACGGCGGGTAACACTGAAGCTTTCTTT | CAISTAGNTEAFF
. | . | TRBJ1-2 | TRBV28 | TGTGCCAGCAGTTCCCGACAGTATGGCTACACCTTC | CASSSRQYGYTF
. | . | TRBJ1-1 | TRBV30 | TGTGCCTGGTCTAAGGACACCCTGAACACTGAAGCTTTCTTT | CAWSKDTLNTEAFF
TRBD1 | few | TRBJ2-2 | TRBV14 | TGTGCCAGCAGCCAGGCGGACAGGGGAATAGACGGGGAGCTGTTTTTT | CASSQADRGIDGELFF
. | . | TRBJ2-7 | TRBV20-1 | TGCAGTGCCCGCCTGAGAGACGAGCAGTACTTC | CSARLRDEQYF
. | . | TRBJ2-1 | TRBV29-1 | TGCAGCGTTGAAGGTAAAGGGGGCTCCTACAATGAGCAGTTCTTC | CSVEGKGGSYNEQFF
. | . | TRBJ1-5 | TRBV18 | TGTGCCAGCTCACCCCGGGGGGGGGAGCAGCCCCAGCATTTT | CASSPRGGEQPQHF
TRBD1 | . | TRBJ2-6 | TRBV19 | TGTGCCAGTAGTATCGGACAGGGGAATTCTTTCTCTGGGGCCAACGTCCTGACTTTC | CASSIGQGNSFSGANVLTF
. | . | TRBJ2-5 | TRBV18 | TGTGCCAGCTCTGCAGGGGAAGAGACCCAGTACTTC | CASSAGEETQYF
. | . | TRBJ2-2 | TRBV5-1 | TGCGCCAGCAGCCCTCTGACACCCGCGAACACCGGGGAGCTGTTTTTT | CASSPLTPANTGELFF
TRBD2 | . | TRBJ2-1 | TRBV5-1 | TGCGCCAGCAGCTCTACTAGCGGGGTTGGGAATGAGCAGTTCTTC | CASSSTSGVGNEQFF
TRBD1 | . | TRBJ1-1 | TRBV18 | TGTGCCAGCTCACCCCGGACAGGGGGGGCTGAAGCTTTCTTT | CASSPRTGGAEAFF
. | . | TRBJ2-5 | TRBV29-1 | TGCAGCCTTAAAGGGCCCGGAGGAGAGACCCAGTACTTC | CSLKGPGGETQYF
TRBD1 | . | TRBJ1-1 | TRBV6-2/TRBV6-3 | TGTGCCAGCAGCGTACAGGGGGGCACTGAAGCTTTCTTT | CASSVQGGTEAFF
TRBD1 | . | TRBJ1-3 | TRBV6-5 | TGTGCCAGCAGGGGACAGGTCTACTCTGGAAACACCATATATTTT | CASRGQVYSGNTIYF
. | few | TRBJ1-1 | TRBV19 | TGTGCCAGTAGGCAAGAGGTTTTGAACACTGAAGCTTTCTTT | CASRQEVLNTEAFF
TRBD2 | . | TRBJ2-7 | TRBV11-3 | TGTGCCAGCAGCCCGGGGGGGGCTCTTTCCTACGAGCAGTACTTC | CASSPGGALSYEQYF
. | . | TRBJ2-3 | TRBV3-1/TRBV3-2 | TGTGCCAGCAGCCAAGGGCAGATCCCAGATACGCAGTATTTT | CASSQGQIPDTQYF
TRBD1 | . | TRBJ1-5 | TRBV6-5 | TGTGCCAGCAGCCGACAGGGCGGGGATCAGCCCCAGCATTTT | CASSRQGGDQPQHF
. | . | TRBJ1-4 | TRBV15 | TGTGCCACCAGCAGAATACAGGGTTCTAATGAAAAACTGTTTTTT | CATSRIQGSNEKLFF
TRBD1 | . | TRBJ2-7 | TRBV29-1 | TGCAGCGCTGGCCCGGACAGGGGGAGCGAGCAGTACTTC | CSAGPDRGSEQYF
. | . | TRBJ2-3 | TRBV14 | TGTGCCAGCAGCCAAGATACCGACAGCCTTGCTCAGTATTTT | CASSQDTDSLAQYF
TRBD1 | . | TRBJ1-4 | TRBV11-2 | TGTGCCAGCAGCCCCGGACAGGGTACAGAAAAACTGTTTTTT | CASSPGQGTEKLFF
. | large | TRBJ2-5 | TRBV28 | TGTGCCAGCGGACTCGGGAGTTATGAGACCCAGTACTTC | CASGLGSYETQYF
. | once | TRBJ1-6 | TRBV27 | TGTGCCAGCAGTTTATACAGCAATTCACCCCTCCACTTT | CASSLYSNSPLHF
TRBD1 | once | TRBJ2-2 | TRBV18 | TGTGCCAGCTGGGGACAGAGGAGTGGCGGGGAGCTGTTTTTT | CASWGQRSGGELFF
. | . | TRBJ2-2 | TRBV7-8 | TGTGCCAGCAGCAGAAGCGGTTCGAACACCGGGGAGCTGTTTTTT | CASSRSGSNTGELFF
. | . | TRBJ2-2 | TRBV29-1 | TGCAGCGTTGGGGGGCAGGGGCTCGGCGGGGAGCTGTTTTTT | CSVGGQGLGGELFF
. | . | TRBJ2-1 | TRBV5-1 | TGCGCCAGCAGCCGGCAGGGCCAGTACAATGAGCAGTTCTTC | CASSRQGQYNEQFF
. | few | TRBJ2-5 | TRBV9 | TGTGCCAGCAGCGTAAGCTCCTCCAGGGAAAGGGGAGAGACCCAGTACTTC | CASSVSSSRERGETQYF
. | . | TRBJ1-6 | TRBV5-4 | TGTGCCAGCAGCTTTACAGGGATTGGGTCACCCCTCCACTTT | CASSFTGIGSPLHF
TRBD2 | once | TRBJ2-7 | TRBV7-6 | TGTGCCAGCAGCCTCGGGACTAGCGGGACCCTACTTTACGAGCAGTACTTC | CASSLGTSGTLLYEQYF
. | once | TRBJ1-6 | TRBV28 | TGTGCCAGCAGTTCGGCGCGGGGTCCCAACCCGATAAATTCACCCCTCCACTTT | CASSSARGPNPINSPLHF
TRBD2 | once | TRBJ2-5 | TRBV5-1 | TGCGCCAGCACAGTGACTAGCGGGGGAGAGACCCAGTACTTC | CASTVTSGGETQYF
TRBD1 | . | TRBJ1-4 | TRBV27 | TGTGCCAGCAGTTTATTTGGGACAGATTATAATGAAAAACTGTTTTTT | CASSLFGTDYNEKLFF
TRBD1 | . | TRBJ2-5 | TRBV28 | TGTGCCAGCAGCCCCGACAGGGGGTCCGCCCGAAAAGAGACCCAGTACTTC | CASSPDRGSARKETQYF
. | few | TRBJ2-3 | TRBV6-2/TRBV6-3 | TGTGCCAGCAGTTACCTCGGGGTTTCCACAGATACGCAGTATTTT | CASSYLGVSTDTQYF
. | . | TRBJ2-7 | TRBV3-1/TRBV3-2 | TGTGCCAGCAGCCAGAACTGGGACTACAGGGCTTCGCAGTACTTC | CASSQNWDYRASQYF
TRBD2 | . | TRBJ2-1 | TRBV28 | TGTGCCAGCAGTTGGGGGACGGGGGGCAATGAGCAGTTCTTC | CASSWGTGGNEQFF
. | few | TRBJ2-1 | TRBV10-1 | TGCGCCAGCATTCCACTCCCGACCTCAGGCAATGAGCAGTTCTTC | CASIPLPTSGNEQFF
. | . | TRBJ1-1 | TRBV18 | TGTGCCTCGAGGGCACAGCAGAACACTGAAGCTTTCTTT | CASRAQQNTEAFF
. | few | TRBJ1-2 | TRBV5-4 | TGTGCCAGCAGCCCACCACAGGGAGAAGGTGGCTACACCTTC | CASSPPQGEGGYTF
. | few | TRBJ2-1 | TRBV28 | TGTGCCGCCGCAGGTGGAAGCTCCTACAATGAGCAGTTCTTC | CAAAGGSSYNEQFF
TRBD2 | few | TRBJ2-1 | TRBV5-4 | TGTGCCAGCAGCTTGTCCGCTAGCGGGAGCCCTGAGCAGTTCTTC | CASSLSASGSPEQFF
TRBD1 | . | TRBJ1-2 | TRBV9 | TGTGCCAGCAGCAACCGGGACAGGAACTATGGCTACACCTTC | CASSNRDRNYGYTF
TRBD1 | . | TRBJ2-1 | TRBV7-9 | TGTGCCAGCAGCAGACAGGGGGATGAGCAGTTCTTC | CASSRQGDEQFF
TRBD2 | . | TRBJ2-5 | TRBV7-9 | TGTGCCAGCAGCTTAGGGACTAGGGTGGAGACCCAGTACTTC | CASSLGTRVETQYF
. | . | TRBJ2-2 | TRBV5-5 | TGTGCCAGCAGCTTTCCCCAGGGAACTCGGGACACCGGGGAGCTGTTTTTT | CASSFPQGTRDTGELFF
TRBD1 | . | TRBJ2-2 | TRBV18 | TGTGCCAGCTCACAGGGACAGGTGAACACCGGGGAGCTGTTTTTT | CASSQGQVNTGELFF
TRBD2 | . | TRBJ2-2 | TRBV18 | TGTGCCAGCTCACTACACGACTTGGCCAGCGGGGGGCCGAACACCGGGGAGCTGTTTTTT | CASSLHDLASGGPNTGELFF